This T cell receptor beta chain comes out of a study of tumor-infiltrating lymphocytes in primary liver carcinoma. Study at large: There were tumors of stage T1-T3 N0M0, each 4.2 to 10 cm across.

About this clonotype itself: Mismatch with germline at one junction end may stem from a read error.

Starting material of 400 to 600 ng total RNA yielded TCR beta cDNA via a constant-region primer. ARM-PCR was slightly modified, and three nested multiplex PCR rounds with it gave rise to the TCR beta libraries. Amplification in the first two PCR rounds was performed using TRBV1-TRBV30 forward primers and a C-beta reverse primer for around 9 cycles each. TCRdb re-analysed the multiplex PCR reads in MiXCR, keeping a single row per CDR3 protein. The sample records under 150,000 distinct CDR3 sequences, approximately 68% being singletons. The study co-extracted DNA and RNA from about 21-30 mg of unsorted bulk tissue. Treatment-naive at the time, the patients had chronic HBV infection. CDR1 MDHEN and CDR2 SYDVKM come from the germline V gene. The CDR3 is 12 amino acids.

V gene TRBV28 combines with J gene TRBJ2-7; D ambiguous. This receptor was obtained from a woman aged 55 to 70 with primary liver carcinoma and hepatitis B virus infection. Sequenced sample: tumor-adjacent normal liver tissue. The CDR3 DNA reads TGTGCCAGTAGCACGGTCTCCTACGAGCAGTATTTC. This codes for CASSTVSYEQYF.